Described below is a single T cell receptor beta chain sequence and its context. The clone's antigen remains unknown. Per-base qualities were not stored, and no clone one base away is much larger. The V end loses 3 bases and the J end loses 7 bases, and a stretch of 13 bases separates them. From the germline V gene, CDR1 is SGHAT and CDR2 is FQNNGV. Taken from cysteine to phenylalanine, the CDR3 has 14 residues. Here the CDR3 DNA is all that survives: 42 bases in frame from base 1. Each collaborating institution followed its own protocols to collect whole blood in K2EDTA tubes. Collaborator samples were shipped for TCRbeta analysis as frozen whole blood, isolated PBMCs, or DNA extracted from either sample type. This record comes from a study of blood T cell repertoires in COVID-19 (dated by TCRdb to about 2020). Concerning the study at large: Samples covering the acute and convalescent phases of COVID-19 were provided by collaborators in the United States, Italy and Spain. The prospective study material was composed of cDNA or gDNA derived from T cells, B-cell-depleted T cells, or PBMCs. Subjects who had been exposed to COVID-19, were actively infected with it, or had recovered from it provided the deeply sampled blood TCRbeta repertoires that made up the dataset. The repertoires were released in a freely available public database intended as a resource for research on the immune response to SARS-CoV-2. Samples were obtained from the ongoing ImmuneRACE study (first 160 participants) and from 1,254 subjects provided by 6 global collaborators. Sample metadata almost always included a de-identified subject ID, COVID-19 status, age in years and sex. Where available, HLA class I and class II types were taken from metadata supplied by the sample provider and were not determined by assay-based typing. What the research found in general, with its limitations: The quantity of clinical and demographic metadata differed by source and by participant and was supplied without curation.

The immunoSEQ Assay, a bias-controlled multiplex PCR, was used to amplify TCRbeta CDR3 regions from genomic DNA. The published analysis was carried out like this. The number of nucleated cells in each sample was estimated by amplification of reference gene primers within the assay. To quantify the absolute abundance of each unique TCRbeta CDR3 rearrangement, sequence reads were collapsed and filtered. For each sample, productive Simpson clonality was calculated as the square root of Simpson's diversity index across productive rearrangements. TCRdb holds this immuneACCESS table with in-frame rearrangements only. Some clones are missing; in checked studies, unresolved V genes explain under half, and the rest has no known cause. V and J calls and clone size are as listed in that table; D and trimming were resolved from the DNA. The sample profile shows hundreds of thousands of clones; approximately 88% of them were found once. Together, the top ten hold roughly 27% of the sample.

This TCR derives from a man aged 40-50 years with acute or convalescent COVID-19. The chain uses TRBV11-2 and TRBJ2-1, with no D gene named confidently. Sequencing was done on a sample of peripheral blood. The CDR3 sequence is CASSFGGVANEQFF. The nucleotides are TGTGCCAGCAGCTTTGGCGGAGTCGCTAATGAGCAGTTCTTC.